This TCR beta chain originates from a study of shared clonotypes between healthy human individuals. Profiling relied on immunoSEQ multiplex PCR, and the TCRdb table lists in-frame clones only, not all of them. The sample lists 2 million to 3 million clones, approximately 93% occurring once. Trimming stripped 3 bases from V and 4 bases from J, with 12 bases between. CDR3 length equals 14 residues. CDR1 and CDR2 (germline): MDHEN, SYDVKM. The origin of this receptor is a man aged 18 to 35 in good health. Some clones in this sample may be carry-over from other donors' samples. Input material: naive CD4+ T cells from PBMCs. Subset described: CD45RA+ positively selected. V is TRBV28 and J is TRBJ2-5; D is possibly TRBD1 (5 bases). The chain's CDR3 is CASSFSRVRETQYF. For the CDR3, the DNA is TGTGCCAGCAGTTTCAGCAGGGTCAGAGAGACCCAGTACTTC. The whole variable domain, filled in from reference TRBV28 and TRBJ2-5, reads DVKVTQSSRYLVKRTGEKVFLECVQDMDHENMFWYRQDPGLGLRLIYFSYDVKMKEKGDIPEGYSVSREKKERFSLILESASTNQTSMYLCASSFSRVRETQYFGPGTRLLVL.